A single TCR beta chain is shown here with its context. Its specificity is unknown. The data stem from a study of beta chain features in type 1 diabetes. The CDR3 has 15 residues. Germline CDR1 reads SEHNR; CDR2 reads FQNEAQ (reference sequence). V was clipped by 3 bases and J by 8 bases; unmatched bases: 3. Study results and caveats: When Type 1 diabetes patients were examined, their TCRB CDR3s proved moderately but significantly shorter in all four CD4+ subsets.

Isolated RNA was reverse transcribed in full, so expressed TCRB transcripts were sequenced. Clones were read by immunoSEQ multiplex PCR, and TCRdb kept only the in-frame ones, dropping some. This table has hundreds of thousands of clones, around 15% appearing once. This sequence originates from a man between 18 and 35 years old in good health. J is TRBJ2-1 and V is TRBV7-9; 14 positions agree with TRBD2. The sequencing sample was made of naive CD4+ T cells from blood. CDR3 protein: CASSLTSGGAYEQFF. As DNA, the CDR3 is TGTGCCAGCAGCTTGACTAGCGGGGGGGCCTATGAGCAGTTCTTC.